These 22 T cell receptor beta chains were sequenced from one sample in a study of OX40 agonist ivuxolimab in advanced cancers. Profiling relied on immunoSEQ multiplex PCR, and the TCRdb table lists in-frame clones only, not all of them. The sample yields 75,000 to 90,000 clones, roughly nine tenths seen once. The sequenced sample was CD4+ or CD8+ T cells sorted from blood, obtained in a trial of the OX40 agonist ivuxolimab. These TCRs come from an adult with an advanced solid tumor such as melanoma, head and neck, liver or kidney cancer.

The chain couples TRBV10-3 to TRBJ2-7; D perhaps matches TRBD2 (6 bases). In germline, CDR1 is ENHRY, CDR2 SYGVKD. The V end was cut by 4 bases, the J end by 9 bases, with 22 bases between. The CDR3 is made up of 15 amino acids. The CDR3 coding sequence is TGTGCCATCAGTGGTTCCTCCGGGACGCGGGGCGGGCAGTACTTC. This codes for CAISGSSGTRGGQYF.

This chain links TRBV11-3 with TRBJ2-1; TRBD1 agrees at 7 bases. Trimming removed 3 bases from V and 5 bases from J; junction bases left unmatched: 4. Germline CDR1 is SGHNT and CDR2 is YENEEA. CDR3 length: 14 amino acids. In nucleotides, the CDR3 is TGTGCCAGCAGCTTGGGACAGAGAAACAATGAGCAGTTCTTC. It is translated as CASSLGQRNNEQFF.

This chain uses TRBV7-9 with TRBJ2-3, with 8 bases identical to TRBD1. The CDR3 loop spans 18 amino acids. From germline, CDR1 is SEHNR and CDR2 FQNEAQ (reference sequence). The V and J ends lost 2 bases and 4 bases, in that order; junction bases with no gene match: 14. CDR3 DNA sequence: TGTGCCAGCAGCTTACCCAACCAGGACAGGGCTGCGGCAGATACGCAGTATTTT. It encodes CASSLPNQDRAAADTQYF.

This chain links TRBV7-9 with TRBJ1-2, with TRBD1 as a possible D gene (5 bases). Germline V lookup: CDR1 SEHNR, CDR2 FQNEAQ (reference sequence). The CDR3 has 12 amino acids. V lost 3 bases and J lost 7, with 9 bases in between. The CDR3 DNA follows: TGTGCCAGCAGCTTTGGGCAGGGTGGCTACACCTTC. Protein product: CASSFGQGGYTF.

The DNA for the CDR3 is TGTGCCAGCAGCTCCCGGGACACCTCTGGAAACACCATATATTTT. Translation gives CASSSRDTSGNTIYF. This chain uses TRBV5-6 with TRBJ1-3; D perhaps matches TRBD1 (6 bases). V gave up 3 bases and J gave up 0 bases, with 10 bases separating them. The CDR3 runs to 15 residues. Germline V gives CDR1 SGHDT, CDR2 YYEEEE.

J is TRBJ1-1 and V is TRBV5-1; D remains unclear. Trimming pared 5 bases from V and 1 base from J, leaving 18 bases between. Germline values: CDR1 SGHRS, CDR2 YFSETQ. The CDR3 has 16 residues. The CDR3 DNA reads as TGCGCCAGCAGACCCCTTTACGCTTCACGGAACACTGAAGCTTTCTTT. Its protein is CASRPLYASRNTEAFF.

The gene calls are TRBV5-1 and TRBJ1-2; D gene uncertain. CDR1 SGHRS and CDR2 YFSETQ come from the germline V gene. V lost 0 bases and J 5 bases, leaving 11 bases between the germline ends. The CDR3 is 14 residues long. The DNA for the CDR3 is TGCGCCAGCAGCTTGGAGGCGGAAATTTATGGCTACACCTTC. Translating it yields CASSLEAEIYGYTF. The full variable domain, rest sourced from reference TRBV5-1 and TRBJ1-2, is KAGVTQTPRYLIKTRGQQVTLSCSPISGHRSVSWYQQTPGQGLQFLFEYFSETQRNKGNFPGRFSGRQFSNSRSEMNVSTLELGDSALYLCASSLEAEIYGYTFGSGTRLTVV.

The CDR3 DNA reads TGTGCCAGCGGAGCGAGGAGTTCCTACGAGCAGTACTTC. It specifies CASGARSSYEQYF. The rearrangement joins TRBV6-1 to TRBJ2-7; D remains ambiguous. V gave up 8 bases and J gave up 1 base, with 12 bases separating them. Germline values: CDR1 MNHNS, CDR2 SASEGT. The CDR3 covers 13 residues.

This chain connects TRBV27 to TRBJ2-7; TRBD1 matches 10 bases. This CDR3 has 16 residues. The germline V gene encodes CDR1 MNHEY and CDR2 SMNVEV (reference sequence). Unmatched junction bases numbered 10, after V lost 4 bases and J lost 4 bases. CDR3 residues: CASSSPGTGVKYEQYF. The CDR3 region has the DNA TGTGCCAGCAGTTCCCCCGGGACAGGGGTAAAATACGAGCAGTACTTC.

The chain combines TRBV5-1 with TRBJ2-7, with TRBD1 as a possible D gene (6 bases). Trimming removed 4 bases at V and 5 bases at J, with 13 bases between. The CDR3 runs 13 residues. Germline V gene lookup returns CDR1 SGHRS and CDR2 YFSETQ. CDR3 DNA: TGCGCCAGCAGCGGCCGGGACACCCACGAGCAGTACTTC. Its protein product is CASSGRDTHEQYF.

The V and J genes are TRBV7-9 and TRBJ1-3; TRBD1 is a possible D gene (6 bases). The germline V gene has CDR1 SEHNR and CDR2 FQNEAQ (reference sequence). Trimming took 5 bases from V and 2 from J, leaving 16 bases between them. This CDR3 comprises 16 residues. CDR3 in amino acids: CASSLTSRGPGNTIYF. The CDR3 DNA follows: TGTGCCAGCAGCCTCACCTCCCGGGGGCCTGGAAACACCATATATTTT. Using reference TRBV7-9 and TRBJ1-3 for the parts outside the CDR3, the full variable domain is DTGVSQNPRHKITKRGQNVTFRCDPISEHNRLYWYRQTLGQGPEFLTYFQNEAQLEKSRLLSDRFSAERPKGSFSTLEIQRTEQGDSAMYLCASSLTSRGPGNTIYFGEGSWLTVV.

The V call is TRBV19, the J call TRBJ1-5, with D maybe TRBD1 (5 bases). The CDR3 is made up of 15 amino acids. The germline gives CDR1 LNHDA, CDR2 SQIVND (reference sequence). V was trimmed by 3 bases and J by 6 bases, leaving 15 bases between them. CDR3: CASSMSGNVGQPQHF. The DNA for the CDR3 is TGTGCCAGTAGTATGTCAGGGAATGTCGGTCAGCCCCAGCATTTT. Based on the CDR3 plus reference TRBV19 and TRBJ1-5, the full variable domain is DGGITQSPKYLFRKEGQNVTLSCEQNLNHDAMYWYRQDPGQGLRLIYYSQIVNDFQKGDIAEGYSVSREKKESFPLTVTSAQKNPTAFYLCASSMSGNVGQPQHFGDGTRLSIL.

The gene calls are TRBV19 and TRBJ2-2, with D perhaps being TRBD1 or TRBD2 (6 bases each). The V and J ends lost 4 bases and 7 bases respectively, with 19 bases between them. There are 16 residues in the CDR3. Looked up from germline, CDR1 is LNHDA and CDR2 is SQIVND (reference sequence). CDR3: CASSRQQGREDGELFF. For the CDR3, the DNA is TGTGCCAGTAGTAGGCAACAGGGAAGGGAGGACGGGGAGCTGTTTTTT.

V and J are TRBV9 and TRBJ2-7, with D perhaps matching TRBD2 (6 bases). CDR1 and CDR2 from the germline V gene are SGDLS and YYNGEE. The CDR3 loop spans 13 amino acids. Trimming pared 4 bases from V and 4 bases from J, leaving 12 bases between. CDR3 amino acids: CASSPGLFYEQYF. CDR3 nucleotides: TGTGCCAGCAGCCCGGGACTTTTTTACGAGCAGTACTTC.

This clone was recorded once. The gene calls are TRBV28 and TRBJ2-5; 10 positions match TRBD1. The germline V gene encodes CDR1 MDHEN and CDR2 SYDVKM. The V gene end was trimmed by 6 bases and the J gene end by 4 bases; junction bases not matched to a gene: 8. The CDR3 consists of 15 residues. DNA for the CDR3: TGTGCCAGCAGATCACCGACAGGGGGCGTAGAGACCCAGTACTTC. It is translated as CASRSPTGGVETQYF.

The chain has TRBV5-6 and TRBJ2-5, with 12 positions matching TRBD2. Germline CDR1 reads SGHDT; CDR2 reads YYEEEE. The J segment lost 3 bases and the V segment lost 4 bases, leaving 13 bases of the junction unmatched. The CDR3 contains 18 residues. CDR3 residues: CASSQIDRLAGVKETQYF. Here the CDR3 DNA reads TGTGCCAGCAGCCAAATTGATAGACTAGCGGGAGTTAAAGAGACCCAGTACTTC.

The rearrangement joins TRBV5-1 to TRBJ2-2; D is undetermined. Between the trimmed V and J ends, which lost 5 bases and 7 bases, there was a span of 15 bases. The CDR3 totals 14 residues. The V gene's germline CDR1 is SGHRS and CDR2 YFSETQ. The CDR3 spells CASRGGLGFGELFF. CDR3 nucleotide sequence: TGCGCCAGCAGGGGCGGCCTGGGGTTCGGGGAGCTGTTTTTT.

The sample holds one count of this clone. The chain uses TRBV14 and TRBJ2-4; 8 bases match TRBD1. This CDR3 spans 22 amino acids. Germline V gives CDR1 SGHDN, CDR2 FVKESK. V was pared by 4 bases and J by 2 bases, with 25 bases of the junction left unmatched. CDR3 DNA sequence: TGTGCCAGCAGCCCTTACTTCATGTCGGGACAGGAGTTTTTGAGGACCAAAAACATTCAGTACTTC. This encodes CASSPYFMSGQEFLRTKNIQYF.

This clone was recorded only once. V is TRBV7-8 and J is TRBJ2-5, with D perhaps TRBD2 (5 bases). In germline, CDR1 is SGHVS, CDR2 FQNEAQ. V was trimmed by 6 bases and J by 2 bases, leaving 13 bases between them. The CDR3 covers 14 residues. The CDR3 DNA reads as TGTGCCAGCAGGATCTTCGGGGATCAAGAGACCCAGTACTTC. Amino acid sequence: CASRIFGDQETQYF.

V gene TRBV5-4 combines with J gene TRBJ2-5; the D gene is possibly TRBD1 (6 bases). Deletions cut 1 base from V and 4 bases from J, with 8 bases between. There are 13 residues in the CDR3. Germline CDR1 is SGHNT and CDR2 is YYREEE (reference sequence). The CDR3 loop is CASSLWGPETQYF. The DNA of the CDR3 is TGTGCCAGCAGCTTGTGGGGGCCAGAGACCCAGTACTTC.

Concerning this clone itself: Different DNA sequences within this sample yield the same CDR3. The gene calls are TRBV5-1 and TRBJ2-2; 7 bases agree with TRBD2. CDR3 size: 13 residues. Germline assignment: CDR1 SGHRS and CDR2 YFSETQ. V lost 2 bases to trimming and J lost 5 bases; unmatched junction nucleotides: 0. The DNA of the CDR3 is TGCGCCAGCAGCTTCGGGGGGACCGGGGAGCTGTTTTTT. Protein sequence: CASSFGGTGELFF.

The gene calls are TRBV9 and TRBJ1-1, with unresolved D. The CDR3 consists of 13 residues. Trimming took 1 base from V and 0 from J, leaving 4 bases between them. Germline-derived CDR1 and CDR2 are SGDLS and YYNGEE. The CDR3 bases are TGTGCCAGCAGCGTAAGGGTGAACACTGAAGCTTTCTTT. It translates to CASSVRVNTEAFF.